The 2 T cell receptor beta chains given below trace back to one sample, sequenced in a study of blood T cells in healthy people across ages. It was with a sample-barcoded 5' primer and a J-beta primer mix that a second PCR of roughly 7 to 12 cycles was run. Using its own MiXCR run on the 5' RACE reads, TCRdb lists one record per CDR3 protein. The sample holds roughly 1,700,000 distinct CDR3 sequences, approximately 28% seen once. Sequencing input: blood. All receptors come from a woman aged 25-40 years in good health.

As concerns this clonotype: With a much larger clone just one base away, this may be a read error. The chain couples TRBV20-1 to TRBJ2-4; 11 nucleotides align to TRBD1. J lost 13 bases, V lost 5 bases, and 13 bases had no gene match. Looked up from germline, CDR1 is DFQATT and CDR2 is SNEGSKA (reference sequence). The CDR3 loop spans 14 amino acids. The CDR3 sequence is CSAEGDRGIYEQYF. The CDR3, as DNA: TGCAGTGCTGAGGGGGACAGGGGGATCTATGAGCAGTACTTC.

This rearrangement joins TRBV14 to TRBJ2-1; D is perhaps TRBD2 (7 bases). The V gene's germline CDR1 is SGHDN and CDR2 FVKESK. CDR3 length: 23 amino acids. The ends were cut back, 0 bases at V and 0 bases at J, with 30 bases in the middle. The DNA for the CDR3 is TGTGCCAGCAGCCAAGAACGAAGGACATGGGCGGGGGCCAGTTTCGGCTCCTACAATGAGCAGTTCTTC. Translation: CASSQERRTWAGASFGSYNEQFF.